The present T cell receptor beta chain was sequenced within a study of blood T cells in healthy people across ages. This clonotype turned up a few times. V shed 8 bases and J 8 bases; nucleotides not matched to a gene: 1. Germline V gene data show CDR1 as SGHTA and CDR2 as FQGTGA. CDR3 length: 11 residues. Primed by a sample-barcoded 5' primer and a J-beta primer mix, a second PCR proceeded for 7 to 11 cycles. From the 5' RACE reads, TCRdb called clonotypes with MiXCR, one entry per CDR3 protein. Found here are approximately 900,000 distinct CDR3 sequences, under 35% of them singletons; the top ten hold 10% to 13%. The same data also contributed to another study, on T cells of mothers and their children.

The chain couples TRBV7-3 to TRBJ1-1; TRBD1 matches 11 bases. The source of this sequence is a woman between 40 and 50 years old in good health. Sample: blood. The CDR3 region is CASGQGAEAFF. DNA for the CDR3: TGTGCCAGCGGACAGGGGGCGGAAGCTTTCTTT.